The following is a T cell receptor beta chain sequence with its context. Its specificity is not known. Generated by immunoSEQ multiplex PCR, the TCRdb table keeps only in-frame clones and is missing some. This table holds just over 65,000 clones, approximately 92% found once. This entry comes from a study of T cells after posttransplantation cyclophosphamide. Notes on the study in general: TRB overlap between skin or GI tissue T cells and blood was limited. Recipient CMV seropositivity and CMV reactivation strongly tracked TRB clonality.

This CDR3 region has 12 residues. The germline V and J ends were trimmed by 0 bases and 6 bases, with 5 bases remaining between them. The germline CDR1 and CDR2 sequences are SEHNR and FQNEAQ (reference sequence). V is TRBV7-9 and J is TRBJ1-2; D call uncertain. Sequenced: PBMCs. The sequence derives from a woman under 40 in good health and a related stem cell transplant donor. In nucleotides, the CDR3 is TGTGCCAGCAGCTTAGCCTCAGATGGCTACACCTTC. Protein: CASSLASDGYTF.